The rows below give T cell receptor beta chains drawn from one sample of a study of blood T cell repertoires in COVID-19. Profiling relied on immunoSEQ multiplex PCR, and the TCRdb table lists in-frame clones only, not all of them. Of 250,000 to 300,000 clones in the sample, 70% to 90% were seen once. Sample: peripheral blood. These receptors came from a woman aged 35 to 49 with acute or convalescent COVID-19. Each CDR3 is given with its conserved first and last residue.

TRBJ1-2	TRBV3-1/TRBV3-2	CASSQASGETYYTF
TRBJ2-1	TRBV10-3	CAISIRDSQGDEQFF
TRBJ2-2	TRBV7-6	CASSLVLLSGTGELFF
TRBJ2-2	TRBV5-1	CASSLGQPNTGELFF
TRBJ1-1	TRBV6-5	CASSTTQMNTEAFF
TRBJ1-2	TRBV30	CAWSVRHMDGYTF
TRBJ1-2	TRBV6-5	CASTKGGVYGYTF
TRBJ1-6	TRBV6-1	CASSESTGAGSPLHF
TRBJ2-5	TRBV7-6	CASSFDRGKGETQYF
TRBJ2-1	TRBV9	CASSVSGEDEQFF
TRBJ1-3	TRBV6-5	CASDRAGAGNTIYF
TRBJ1-4	TRBV18	CASSPAGSNEKLFF
TRBJ1-5	TRBV10-1	CASSVGPGDQPQHF
TRBJ1-1	TRBV27	CATPTGVEVEAFF
TRBJ1-2	TRBV9	CASSYPQGLSGGYTF
TRBJ2-1	TRBV6-5	CANNPPGGYYNEQFF
TRBJ2-1	TRBV6-1	CASSEPGYSGGDKSYNEQFF
TRBJ1-3	TRBV29-1	CSVTGRANGGYTIYF
TRBJ1-2	TRBV6-5	CASSYEIGGYTF
TRBJ1-5	TRBV6-5	CASSYSDRSNQPQHF
TRBJ2-5	TRBV4-1	CASSQEATSLMSQYF
TRBJ1-2	TRBV29-1	CSAARGDYGYTF
TRBJ1-4	TRBV18	CASSTRSGIEFF
TRBJ1-1	TRBV10-2	CASSQGDRTEAFF
TRBJ1-2	TRBV5-6	CASSLGPGGYTF
TRBJ2-5	TRBV7-2	CASARTSGGFQETQYF
TRBJ2-3	TRBV4-1	CASSQGISGDSTDTQYF
TRBJ1-6	TRBV30	CAWSGQGVGNSPLHF
TRBJ1-2	TRBV6-5	CASRRTVNNYGYTF
TRBJ2-3	TRBV7-2	CASSPGVVGADTQYF
TRBJ2-4	TRBV19	CASSIPGEGSIQYF
TRBJ2-2	TRBV3-1/TRBV3-2	CASSQQLAGTGELFF
TRBJ1-4	TRBV5-5	CASSVDGGYEKLFF
TRBJ2-5	TRBV12-3/TRBV12-4	CASSPRIRGTQYF
TRBJ1-6	TRBV5-1	CASSLGGPYNSPLHF
TRBJ1-5	TRBV11-2	CASSLRQGTSNQPQHF
TRBJ2-3	TRBV4-1	CASSHSVMRGTTDTQYF
TRBJ1-1	TRBV3-1/TRBV3-2	CASSQDSRQGAFF
TRBJ2-5	TRBV19	CASSIWGTSSQETQYF
TRBJ2-5	TRBV27	CASSLSDRAETQYF
TRBJ1-2	TRBV30	CAWTRTGEGGYTF
TRBJ1-2	TRBV3-1/TRBV3-2	CASSQPGTGGKGYGYTF
TRBJ1-1	TRBV2	CASIPTVLNTEAFF
TRBJ1-2	TRBV24-1	CATSDPGAGGYTF
TRBJ1-2	TRBV2	CASSQSGGGYGYTF
TRBJ1-2	TRBV21-1	CASSPRRNYGYTF
TRBJ1-1	TRBV11-2	CASSLEFGGLLNTEAFF
TRBJ1-2	TRBV5-8	CASSQDRGNWYGYTF
TRBJ1-3	TRBV19	CASSITSQVIYF
TRBJ1-6	TRBV19	CASNKGTSNSPLHF
TRBJ2-3	TRBV2	CASSPRWRGGLSTDTQYF
TRBJ1-3	TRBV6-5	CASRLGPSGNTIYF
TRBJ1-1	TRBV21-1	CASTLLLTANTEAFF
TRBJ1-1	TRBV18	CASSPPTGATTEAFF
TRBJ1-3	TRBV5-1	CASALDRSGNTIYF